This T cell receptor (beta chain) is drawn from a study of shared clonotypes between healthy human individuals. Terminally differentiated effector memory CD45RA+ cells were excluded by CCR7 positive selection of CD45RO-negative cells. Using immunoSEQ multiplex PCR, the repertoire was profiled, and TCRdb retains in-frame clones only, with some absent. The data hold about 2,100,000 clones, with about 92% observed a single time. There are 16 residues in the CDR3. Trimming pared 0 bases from V and 1 base from J, leaving 14 bases between. Germline loops: CDR1 SGDLS, CDR2 YYNGEE. Findings and limits, study-wide: Unshared clonotypes carried lower generation probabilities than those common to all four donors. Among donors, the sharing of clonotypes was expected to be influenced by sequencing depth. A handful of donors held roughly 5% of naive CD4 clonotypes in common.

Comment on this clone: Its specificity is not known.

This rearrangement joins TRBV9 to TRBJ2-7; D is undetermined. The sample was naive CD8+ T cells from PBMCs. This TCR derives from a man aged 18 to 30 in good health. Some clones in this sample may be carry-over from other donors' samples. The CDR3 DNA reads TGTGCCAGCAGCGTAGGGTCGGGCCGGATTTCCTACGAGCAGTACTTC. Residues: CASSVGSGRISYEQYF.